The entry below gives a single T cell receptor (beta chain) sequence along with its context. The data are from a study of T cell changes during pregnancy in multiple sclerosis. The ends were cut back, 7 bases at V and 2 bases at J, with 15 bases in the middle. This CDR3 is 15 amino acids long. CDR1 and CDR2 from the germline V gene are SNHLY and FYNNEI. The data were produced by immunoSEQ multiplex PCR, yet TCRdb's version contains in-frame clones alone and is incomplete. In the table there are about 33,000 clones, almost 95% of which are singletons. The sequence was collected from a female donor with multiple sclerosis, enrolled in a pregnancy study. This rearrangement joins TRBV2 to TRBJ1-5, with D possibly matching TRBD1 (5 bases). Sequencing used PBMCs (not recorded whether the cells were cultured). Written as DNA, the CDR3 is TGTGCCAGCATTGGGGCCACGGGGGGCAATCAGCCCCAGCATTTT. Residues: CASIGATGGNQPQHF.